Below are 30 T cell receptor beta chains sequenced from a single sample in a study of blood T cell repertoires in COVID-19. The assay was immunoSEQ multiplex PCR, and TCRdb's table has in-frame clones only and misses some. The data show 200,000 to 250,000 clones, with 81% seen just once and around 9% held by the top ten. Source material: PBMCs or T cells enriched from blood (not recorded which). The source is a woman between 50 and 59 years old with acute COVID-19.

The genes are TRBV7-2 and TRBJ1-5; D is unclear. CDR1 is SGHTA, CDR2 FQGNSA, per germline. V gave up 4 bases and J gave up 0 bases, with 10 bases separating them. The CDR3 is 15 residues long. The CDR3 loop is CASSSQKYSNQPQHF. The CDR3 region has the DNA TGTGCCAGCAGCTCGCAGAAGTATAGCAATCAGCCCCAGCATTTT.

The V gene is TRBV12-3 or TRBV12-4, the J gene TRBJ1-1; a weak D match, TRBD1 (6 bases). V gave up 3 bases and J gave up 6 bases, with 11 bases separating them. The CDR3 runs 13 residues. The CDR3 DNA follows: TGTGCCAGCAGTTTCGACAGGAAGCCTGAAGCTTTCTTT. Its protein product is CASSFDRKPEAFF.

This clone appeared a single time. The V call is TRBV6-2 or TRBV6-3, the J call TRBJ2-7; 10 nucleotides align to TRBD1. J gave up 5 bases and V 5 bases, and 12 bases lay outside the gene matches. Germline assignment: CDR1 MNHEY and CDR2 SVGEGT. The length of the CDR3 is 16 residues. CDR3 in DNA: TGTGCCAGCAGTATAAGCCCAGGACAGGGGGTCCACGAGCAGTACTTC. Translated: CASSISPGQGVHEQYF.

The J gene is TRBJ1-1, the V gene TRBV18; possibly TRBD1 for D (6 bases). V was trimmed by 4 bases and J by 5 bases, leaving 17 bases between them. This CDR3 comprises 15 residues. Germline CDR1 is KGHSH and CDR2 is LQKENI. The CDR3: CASSHNRAPETEAFF. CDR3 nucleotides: TGTGCCAGCTCACATAACAGGGCCCCTGAAACTGAAGCTTTCTTT.

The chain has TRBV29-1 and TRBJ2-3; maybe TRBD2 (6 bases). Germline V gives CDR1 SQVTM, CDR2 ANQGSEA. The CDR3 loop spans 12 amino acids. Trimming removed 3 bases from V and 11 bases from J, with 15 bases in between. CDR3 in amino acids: CSVDSGSKKQYF. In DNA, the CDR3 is TGCAGCGTTGATTCCGGGAGCAAGAAGCAGTATTTT.

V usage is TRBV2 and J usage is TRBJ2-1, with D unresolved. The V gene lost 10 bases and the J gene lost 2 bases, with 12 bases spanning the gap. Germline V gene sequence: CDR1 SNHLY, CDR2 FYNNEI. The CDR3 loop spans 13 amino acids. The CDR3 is CATLEAAYNEQFF. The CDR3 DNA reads TGTGCCACCTTAGAGGCCGCCTACAATGAGCAGTTCTTC.

The CDR3 is CASTSSGALEQYF. The CDR3 DNA follows: TGTGCCAGCACCTCGTCAGGGGCCTTGGAGCAGTACTTC. V gene TRBV28 combines with J gene TRBJ2-7, with D perhaps matching TRBD1 (6 bases). Germline V gene data show CDR1 as MDHEN and CDR2 as SYDVKM. V lost 7 bases to trimming and J lost 7 bases, with 17 bases between them. The CDR3 has 13 residues.

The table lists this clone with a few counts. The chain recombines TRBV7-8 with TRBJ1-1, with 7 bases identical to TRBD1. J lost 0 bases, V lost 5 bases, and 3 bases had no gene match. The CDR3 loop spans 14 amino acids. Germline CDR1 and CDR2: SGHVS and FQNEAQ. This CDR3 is CASSPTGLNTEAFF. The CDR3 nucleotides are TGTGCCAGCAGCCCGACAGGGCTGAACACTGAAGCTTTCTTT.

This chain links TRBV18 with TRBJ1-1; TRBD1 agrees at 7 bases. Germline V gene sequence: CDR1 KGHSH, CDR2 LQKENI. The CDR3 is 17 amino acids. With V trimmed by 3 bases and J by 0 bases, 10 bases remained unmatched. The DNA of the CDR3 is TGTGCCAGCTCACCGAGACAGGGTGGTCCGGTGAACACTGAAGCTTTCTTT. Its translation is CASSPRQGGPVNTEAFF.

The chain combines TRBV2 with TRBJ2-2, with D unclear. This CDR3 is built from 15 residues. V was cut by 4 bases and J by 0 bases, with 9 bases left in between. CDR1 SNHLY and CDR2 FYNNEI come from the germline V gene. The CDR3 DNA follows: TGTGCCAGCAGTGTTCTAGTGGCGAACACCGGGGAGCTGTTTTTT. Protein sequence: CASSVLVANTGELFF.

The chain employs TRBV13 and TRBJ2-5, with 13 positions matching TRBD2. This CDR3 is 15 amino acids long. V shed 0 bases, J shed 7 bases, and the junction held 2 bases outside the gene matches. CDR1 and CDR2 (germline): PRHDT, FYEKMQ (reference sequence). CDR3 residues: CASSLGTSGGMTQYF. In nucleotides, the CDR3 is TGTGCCAGCAGCTTAGGGACTAGCGGGGGGATGACCCAGTACTTC.

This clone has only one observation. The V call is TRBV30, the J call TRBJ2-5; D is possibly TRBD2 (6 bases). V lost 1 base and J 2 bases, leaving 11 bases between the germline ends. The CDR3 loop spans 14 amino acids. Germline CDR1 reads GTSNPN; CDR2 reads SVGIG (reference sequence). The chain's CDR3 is CAWSGDWGQETQYF. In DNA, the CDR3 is TGTGCCTGGAGTGGGGACTGGGGACAAGAGACCCAGTACTTC.

CDR3 DNA sequence: TGTGCCAGCAGATCATTCGGACAGGGACAAGAGACCCAGTACTTC. It translates to CASRSFGQGQETQYF. J is TRBJ2-5 and V is TRBV6-5; 8 bases match TRBD1. Germline V CDR1 and CDR2: MNHEY, SVGAGI. The trim removed 6 bases at V and 2 bases at J, leaving 8 bases unmatched. This CDR3 spans 15 amino acids.

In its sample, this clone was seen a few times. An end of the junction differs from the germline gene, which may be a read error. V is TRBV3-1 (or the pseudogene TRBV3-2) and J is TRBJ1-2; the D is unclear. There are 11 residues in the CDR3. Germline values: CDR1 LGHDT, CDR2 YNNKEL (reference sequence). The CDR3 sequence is CASSQDWSQHF. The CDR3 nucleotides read TGTGCCAGCAGCCAAGATTGGAGCCAACACTTC.

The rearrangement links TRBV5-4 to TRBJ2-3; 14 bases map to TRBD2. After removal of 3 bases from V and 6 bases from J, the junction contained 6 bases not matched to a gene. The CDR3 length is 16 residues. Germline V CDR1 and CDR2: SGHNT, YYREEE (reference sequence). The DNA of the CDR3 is TGTGCCAGCAGCTCGGGACTAGCGGGAGCTACGGATACGCAGTATTTT. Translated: CASSSGLAGATDTQYF.

Written as DNA, the CDR3 is TGTGCCAGCAGCTTAGGTTTGAGTCCTGTGAACACCGGGGAGCTGTTTTTT. Translation: CASSLGLSPVNTGELFF. This chain joins TRBV7-9 and TRBJ2-2; D is uncertain. The CDR3 contains 17 residues. Germline V gene lookup returns CDR1 SEHNR and CDR2 FQNEAQ (reference sequence). The V gene lost 1 base and the J gene lost 1 base, with 13 bases spanning the gap.

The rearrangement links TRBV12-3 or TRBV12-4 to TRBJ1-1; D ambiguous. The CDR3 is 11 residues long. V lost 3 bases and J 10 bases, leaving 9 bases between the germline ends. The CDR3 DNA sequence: TGTGCCAGCAGTTTGAGGGAGGTAGCTTTCTTT. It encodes CASSLREVAFF.

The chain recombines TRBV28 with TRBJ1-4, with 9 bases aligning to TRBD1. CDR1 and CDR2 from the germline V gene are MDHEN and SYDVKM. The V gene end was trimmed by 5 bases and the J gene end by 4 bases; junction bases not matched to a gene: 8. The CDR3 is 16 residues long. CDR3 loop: CASSPGQGPDNEKLFF. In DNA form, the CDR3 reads TGTGCCAGCAGTCCCGGACAGGGGCCCGATAATGAAAAACTGTTTTTT. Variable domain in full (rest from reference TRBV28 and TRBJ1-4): DVKVTQSSRYLVKRTGEKVFLECVQDMDHENMFWYRQDPGLGLRLIYFSYDVKMKEKGDIPEGYSVSREKKERFSLILESASTNQTSMYLCASSPGQGPDNEKLFFGSGTQLSVL.

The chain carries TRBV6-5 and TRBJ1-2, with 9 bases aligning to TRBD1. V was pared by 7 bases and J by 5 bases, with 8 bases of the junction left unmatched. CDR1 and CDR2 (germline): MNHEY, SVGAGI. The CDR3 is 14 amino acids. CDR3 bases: TGTGCCAGCAAACCGGGACAGGGAACGTATGGCTACACCTTC. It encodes CASKPGQGTYGYTF.

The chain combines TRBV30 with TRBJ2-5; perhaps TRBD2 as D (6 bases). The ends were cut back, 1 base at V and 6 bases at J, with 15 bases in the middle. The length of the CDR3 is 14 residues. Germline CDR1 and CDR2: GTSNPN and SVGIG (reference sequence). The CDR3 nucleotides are TGTGCCTGGAGTGCGACTAGTACATTGAAGACCCAGTACTTC. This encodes CAWSATSTLKTQYF.

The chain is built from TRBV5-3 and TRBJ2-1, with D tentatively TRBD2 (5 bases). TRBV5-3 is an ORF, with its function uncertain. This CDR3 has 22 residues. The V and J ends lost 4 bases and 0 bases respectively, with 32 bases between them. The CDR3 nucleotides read TGTGCCAGAAGCCTGAGAGGAGCCCAGTATGACGGTCTGGACTGCTCCTACAATGAGCAGTTCTTC. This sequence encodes CARSLRGAQYDGLDCSYNEQFF.

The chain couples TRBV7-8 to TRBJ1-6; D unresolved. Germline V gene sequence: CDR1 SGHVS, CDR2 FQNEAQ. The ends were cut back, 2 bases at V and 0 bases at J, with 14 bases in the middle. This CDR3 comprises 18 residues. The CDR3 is CASSLLPILSSYNSPLHF. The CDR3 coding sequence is TGTGCCAGCAGCTTACTTCCCATCCTAAGCTCCTATAATTCACCCCTCCACTTT.

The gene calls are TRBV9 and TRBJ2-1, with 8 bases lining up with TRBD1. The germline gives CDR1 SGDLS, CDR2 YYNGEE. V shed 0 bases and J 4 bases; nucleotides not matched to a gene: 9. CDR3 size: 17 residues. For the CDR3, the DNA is TGTGCCAGCAGCGTAGCGGGGGCAGGGGGCGGGTACAATGAGCAGTTCTTC. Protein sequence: CASSVAGAGGGYNEQFF.

The CDR3 sequence: CASSSGLENTEAFF. The CDR3 DNA reads as TGCGCCAGCAGCTCTGGACTAGAGAACACTGAAGCTTTCTTT. The chain combines TRBV5-1 with TRBJ1-1; unclear D gene. V was trimmed by 3 bases and J by 1 base, leaving 10 bases between them. The CDR3 runs to 14 residues. CDR1 and CDR2 from the germline V gene are SGHRS and YFSETQ.

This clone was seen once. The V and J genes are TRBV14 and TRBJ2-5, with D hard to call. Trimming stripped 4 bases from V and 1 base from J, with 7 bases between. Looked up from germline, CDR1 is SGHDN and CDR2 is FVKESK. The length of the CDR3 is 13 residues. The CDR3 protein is CASSLWPQETQYF. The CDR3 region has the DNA TGTGCCAGCAGCCTCTGGCCCCAAGAGACCCAGTACTTC.

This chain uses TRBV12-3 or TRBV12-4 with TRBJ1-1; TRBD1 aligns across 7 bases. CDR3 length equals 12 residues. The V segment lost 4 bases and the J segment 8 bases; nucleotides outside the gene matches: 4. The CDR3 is CASSSGQLEAFF. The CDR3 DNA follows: TGTGCCAGCAGTTCGGGACAGCTCGAAGCTTTCTTT.

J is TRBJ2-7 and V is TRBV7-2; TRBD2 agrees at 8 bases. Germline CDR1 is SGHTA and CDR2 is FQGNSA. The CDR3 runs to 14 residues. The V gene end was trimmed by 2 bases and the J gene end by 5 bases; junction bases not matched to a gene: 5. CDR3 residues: CASSLMGLVDEQYF. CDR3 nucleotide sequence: TGTGCCAGCAGCTTAATGGGACTAGTCGACGAGCAGTACTTC.

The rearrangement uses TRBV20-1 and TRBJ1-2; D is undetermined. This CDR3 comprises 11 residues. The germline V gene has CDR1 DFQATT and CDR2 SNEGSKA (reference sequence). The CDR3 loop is CTSFGENGYTF. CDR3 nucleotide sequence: TGCACATCCTTCGGGGAGAATGGCTACACCTTC.

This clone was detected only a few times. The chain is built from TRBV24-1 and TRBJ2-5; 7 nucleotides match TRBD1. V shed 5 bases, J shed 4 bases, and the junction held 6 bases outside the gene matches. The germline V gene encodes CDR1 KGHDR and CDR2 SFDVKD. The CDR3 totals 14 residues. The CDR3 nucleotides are TGTGCCACCAGTGTTGTAAGGGGGCCAGAGACCCAGTACTTC. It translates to CATSVVRGPETQYF.

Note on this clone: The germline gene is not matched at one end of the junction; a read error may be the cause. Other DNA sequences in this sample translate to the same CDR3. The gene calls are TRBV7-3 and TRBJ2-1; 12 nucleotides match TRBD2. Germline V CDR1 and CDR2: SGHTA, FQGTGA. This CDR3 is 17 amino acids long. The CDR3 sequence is CASSLNPSGRAYNEQFF. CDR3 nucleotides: TGTGCCAGCAGCTTAAACCCTAGCGGGAGGGCCTATAATGAGCAGTTCTTC. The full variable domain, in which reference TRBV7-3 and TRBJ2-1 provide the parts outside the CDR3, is GAGVSQTPSNKVTEKGKYVELRCDPISGHTALYWYRQSLGQGPEFLIYFQGTGAADDSGLPNDRFFAVRPEGSVSTLKIQRTERGDSAVYLCASSLNPSGRAYNEQFFGPGTRLTVL.